This T cell receptor (beta chain) was identified in a study of blood T cell repertoires in COVID-19. At the level of the study: Acute and convalescent COVID-19 samples came from the United States, Italy and Spain. PBMCs, B-cell-depleted T cells, or T cells were the source of the cDNA or gDNA that made up the material.

Authors' data handling: Amplification of reference gene primers provided the estimated nucleated cell counts. Libraries were prepared by immunoSEQ multiplex PCR; TCRdb keeps only in-frame clonotypes and omits some of them. For V, J and clone size, that table is used; D and trimming come from the DNA. The sample shows some 200,000 clones, about 84% of them seen only once. V trimming: 3 bases; J trimming: 1 base; junction bases outside the gene matches: 1. The germline V gene encodes CDR1 DFQATT and CDR2 SNEGSKA (reference sequence). This CDR3 comprises 13 residues. Input material: peripheral blood. The V call is TRBV20-1, the J call TRBJ1-1; 8 nucleotides align to TRBD1. The sequence derives from a human donor in a cohort sampled during active COVID-19. CDR3 nucleotide sequence: TGCAGTGCTAGTGACAGGGGGAACACTGAAGCTTTCTTT. Translating it yields CSASDRGNTEAFF.